Listed here are 11 T cell receptor beta chains from one sample, sequenced in a study of T cell changes during pregnancy in multiple sclerosis. The method was immunoSEQ multiplex PCR; TCRdb's version includes in-frame clones alone and lacks a portion of them. The repertoire includes more than 25,000 clones, 80% to 90% of them detected once, and 11% sits in the top ten. Source: CD8+ T cells from peripheral blood mononuclear cells, taken in the third trimester of pregnancy. These receptor sequences come from a female donor with multiple sclerosis, enrolled in a pregnancy study.

V usage is TRBV5-1 and J usage is TRBJ2-7; TRBD1 aligns across 8 bases. With V trimmed by 1 base and J by 5 bases, 2 bases remained unmatched. The CDR3 loop spans 13 amino acids. The germline V gene encodes CDR1 SGHRS and CDR2 YFSETQ. In nucleotides, the CDR3 is TGCGCCAGCAGCTTGAGGGGACAGGACGAGCAGTACTTC. Translated: CASSLRGQDEQYF.

The V gene is TRBV9, the J gene TRBJ1-6; 7 nucleotides align to TRBD1. V lost 3 bases, J lost 10 bases, and 7 bases stayed unmatched. The CDR3 length is 14 residues. Germline V gene sequence: CDR1 SGDLS, CDR2 YYNGEE. CDR3 bases: TGTGCCAGCAGCGGCGGACAGGTTGAATCACCCCTCCACTTT. The encoded protein is CASSGGQVESPLHF. The full variable domain, rest sourced from reference TRBV9 and TRBJ1-6, is DSGVTQTPKHLITATGQRVTLRCSPRSGDLSVYWYQQSLDQGLQFLIQYYNGEERAKGNILERFSAQQFPDLHSELNLSSLELGDSALYFCASSGGQVESPLHFGNGTRLTVT.

The rearrangement links TRBV7-9 to TRBJ1-5; TRBD1 might be the D (5 bases). Germline V gene lookup returns CDR1 SEHNR and CDR2 FQNEAQ (reference sequence). Trimming cost V 5 bases and J 6 bases, with 26 bases left between them. This CDR3 spans 18 amino acids. In DNA form, the CDR3 reads TGTGCCAGCAGCGTATTCCCCCCCCGGGGGGGTTTAGGTCAGCCCCAGCATTTT. It codes for CASSVFPPRGGLGQPQHF.

The J gene is TRBJ2-1, the V gene TRBV6-1; the D is unclear. Trimming took off 6 bases at V and 0 bases at J, with 12 bases between the two ends. Looked up from germline, CDR1 is MNHNS and CDR2 is SASEGT. CDR3 length equals 15 residues. CDR3 sequence reads: CASSTRVHSYNEQFF. The CDR3 bases are TGTGCCAGCAGCACCCGGGTTCACTCCTACAATGAGCAGTTCTTC.

The chain couples TRBV6-5 to TRBJ1-1, with 9 bases fitting TRBD1. Germline V CDR1 and CDR2: MNHEY, SVGAGI. The CDR3 has 13 residues. The V and J ends lost 7 bases and 7 bases, in that order; junction bases with no gene match: 7. CDR3 bases: TGTGCCAGCAACCCCACAGGGGGCATTGAAGCTTTCTTT. Encoded protein: CASNPTGGIEAFF.

This chain links TRBV27 with TRBJ1-1, with D tentatively TRBD1 (5 bases). Germline loops: CDR1 MNHEY, CDR2 SMNVEV (reference sequence). The V end was cut by 5 bases, the J end by 4 bases, with 17 bases between. The CDR3 loop spans 15 amino acids. Written as DNA, the CDR3 is TGTGCCAGCAGTCCCTACCGACGGGGACTCACTGAAGCTTTCTTT. Translation gives CASSPYRRGLTEAFF.

The gene calls are TRBV4-1 and TRBJ2-5; D not resolved. Trimming cost V 3 bases and J 1 base, with 6 bases left between them. The CDR3 sequence is 13 residues long. CDR1 MGHRA and CDR2 YSYEKL come from the germline V gene. DNA of the CDR3: TGCGCCAGCAGCCACGGTTTCCAAGAGACCCAGTACTTC. Its translation is CASSHGFQETQYF.

The chain employs TRBV9 and TRBJ1-2, with D perhaps matching TRBD1 (5 bases). CDR3 length equals 16 residues. Per the germline V gene, CDR1 is SGDLS and CDR2 is YYNGEE. V was clipped by 2 bases and J by 5 bases, with 19 bases between them. For the CDR3, the DNA is TGTGCCAGCAGCGTGAAACCGGGAGAAGGGGTTTATGGCTACACCTTC. Translating gives CASSVKPGEGVYGYTF.

This sequence joins TRBV5-8 and TRBJ2-7; maybe TRBD1 (5 bases). The V and J ends lost 4 bases and 6 bases respectively, with 14 bases between them. CDR1 is SGHTS and CDR2 is YDEGEE in the germline V gene. The CDR3 length is 13 residues. The DNA of the CDR3 is TGTGCCAGCAGCGGAAGGACAAGGGGCGAGCAGTACTTC. It specifies CASSGRTRGEQYF.

This clone came up a few times. V and J are TRBV4-2 and TRBJ2-1, with D possibly being TRBD2 (5 bases). Germline V gene sequence: CDR1 LGHNA, CDR2 YNFKEQ. The germline V and J ends were trimmed by 2 bases and 0 bases, with 11 bases remaining between them. CDR3 length: 16 amino acids. CDR3 region: CASSQQTRSSYNEQFF. CDR3 sequence (DNA): TGTGCCAGCAGCCAACAAACTAGGAGCTCCTACAATGAGCAGTTCTTC.

This clone was counted a single time. J is TRBJ2-1 and V is TRBV28, with TRBD1 matching over 7 bases. V was pared by 1 base and J by 0 bases, with 6 bases of the junction left unmatched. The length of the CDR3 is 17 residues. CDR1 is MDHEN, CDR2 SYDVKM, per germline. CDR3 in DNA: TGTGCCAGCAGTTTATTAAGGGGGCGAAGCTCCTACAATGAGCAGTTCTTC. Its protein is CASSLLRGRSSYNEQFF. The full variable domain, completed using reference TRBV28 and TRBJ2-1, is DVKVTQSSRYLVKRTGEKVFLECVQDMDHENMFWYRQDPGLGLRLIYFSYDVKMKEKGDIPEGYSVSREKKERFSLILESASTNQTSMYLCASSLLRGRSSYNEQFFGPGTRLTVL.